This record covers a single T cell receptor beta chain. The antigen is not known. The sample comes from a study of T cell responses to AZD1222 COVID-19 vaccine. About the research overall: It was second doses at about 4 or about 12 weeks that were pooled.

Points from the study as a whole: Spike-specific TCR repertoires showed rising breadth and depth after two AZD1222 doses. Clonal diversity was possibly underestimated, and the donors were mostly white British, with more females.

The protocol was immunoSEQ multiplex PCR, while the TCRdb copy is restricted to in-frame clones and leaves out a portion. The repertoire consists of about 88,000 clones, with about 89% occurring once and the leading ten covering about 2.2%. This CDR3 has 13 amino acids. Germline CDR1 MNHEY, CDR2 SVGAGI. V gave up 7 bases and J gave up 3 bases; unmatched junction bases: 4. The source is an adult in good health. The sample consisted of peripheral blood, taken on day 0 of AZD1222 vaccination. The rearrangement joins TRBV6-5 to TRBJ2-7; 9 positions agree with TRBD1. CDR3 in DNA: TGTGCCAGCACCGGGACAGGGTACTACGAGCAGTACTTC. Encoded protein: CASTGTGYYEQYF.